The T cell receptor beta chain under discussion was sequenced for a study of T cell clonotyping in hematopoietic cell transplantation. Study as a whole: Pretransplant recipient samples were taken after cytoreduction.

The time point: recipient sample about 28 days before transplant, after cytoreduction. The V end was cut by 5 bases, the J end by 3 bases, with 10 bases between. Germline V gene sequence: CDR1 MNHNS, CDR2 SASEGT. This CDR3 has 14 residues. Whole-study findings and limits: Recipient TCR diversity dropped after transplant; expanded clonotypes rose from day 30 to 180.

In this sample, this clone turned up once. The antigen remains undetermined. The repertoire was sequenced with immunoSEQ multiplex PCR; TCRdb's copy has only in-frame clones and lacks some. The sample has around 28,000 clones; under 90% are singletons. This TCR derives from a man aged 35 to 55 with acute myeloid leukemia. Some clones in this sample may be carry-over from other donors' samples. Material: peripheral blood mononuclear cells, obtained before stem cell transplant. This rearrangement joins TRBV6-1 to TRBJ2-2; D is perhaps TRBD1 (6 bases). CDR3 bases: TGTGCCAGCAGTCTCCAGGGGTACACCGGGGAGCTGTTTTTT. This translates into CASSLQGYTGELFF.